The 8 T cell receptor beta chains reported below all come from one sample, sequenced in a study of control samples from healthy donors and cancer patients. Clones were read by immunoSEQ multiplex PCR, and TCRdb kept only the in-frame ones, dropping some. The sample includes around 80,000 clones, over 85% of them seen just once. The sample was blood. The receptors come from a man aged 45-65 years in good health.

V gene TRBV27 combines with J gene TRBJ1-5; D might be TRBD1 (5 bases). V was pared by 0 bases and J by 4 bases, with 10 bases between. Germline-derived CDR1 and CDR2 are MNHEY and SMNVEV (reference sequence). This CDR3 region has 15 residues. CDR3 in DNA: TGTGCCAGCAGTTTATCAGGGGAACGAAATCAGCCCCAGCATTTT. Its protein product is CASSLSGERNQPQHF.

CDR3 residues: CASSPFEWGQGEQYF. The DNA for the CDR3 is TGTGCCAGCAGCCCCTTCGAATGGGGGCAAGGCGAGCAGTACTTC. The rearrangement uses TRBV3-1 (or the pseudogene TRBV3-2) and TRBJ2-7; D might be TRBD1 (6 bases). The CDR3 covers 15 residues. Germline CDR1 LGHDT, CDR2 YNNKEL (reference sequence). Trimming removed 4 bases from V and 6 bases from J, with 19 bases in between.

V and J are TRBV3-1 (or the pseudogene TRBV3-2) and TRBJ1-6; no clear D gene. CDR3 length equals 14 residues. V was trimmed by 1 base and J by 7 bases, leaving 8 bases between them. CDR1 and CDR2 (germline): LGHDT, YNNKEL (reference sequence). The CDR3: CASSQGQRNSPLHF. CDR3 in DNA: TGTGCCAGCAGCCAAGGCCAGAGAAATTCACCCCTCCACTTT.

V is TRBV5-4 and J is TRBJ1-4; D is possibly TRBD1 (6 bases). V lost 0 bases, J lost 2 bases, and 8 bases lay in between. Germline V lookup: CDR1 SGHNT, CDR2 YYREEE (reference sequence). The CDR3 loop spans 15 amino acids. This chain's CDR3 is CASSLDGGTNEKLFF. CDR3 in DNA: TGTGCCAGCAGCTTGGATGGGGGCACTAATGAAAAACTGTTTTTT.

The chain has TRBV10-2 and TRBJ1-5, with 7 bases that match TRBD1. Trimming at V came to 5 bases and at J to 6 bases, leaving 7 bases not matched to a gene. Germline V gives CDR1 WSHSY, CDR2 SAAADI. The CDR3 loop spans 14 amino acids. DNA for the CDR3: TGCGCCAGCAGTCGGACGACAGGGCTTCAGCCCCAGCATTTT. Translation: CASSRTTGLQPQHF.

CDR3 nucleotides: TGTGCCAGTAGTATCTCGGATTACCGCTACACCTTC. Translated: CASSISDYRYTF. This chain joins TRBV19 and TRBJ1-2; D is undetermined. This CDR3 has 12 residues. Germline V gene lookup returns CDR1 LNHDA and CDR2 SQIVND (reference sequence). V was pared by 3 bases and J by 9 bases, with 11 bases between.

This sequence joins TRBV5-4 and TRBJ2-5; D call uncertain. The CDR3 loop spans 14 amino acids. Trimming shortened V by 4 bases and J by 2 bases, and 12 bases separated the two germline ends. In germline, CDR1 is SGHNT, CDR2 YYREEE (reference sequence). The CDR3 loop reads CASSPLQRQETQYF. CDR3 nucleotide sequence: TGTGCCAGCAGCCCCCTACAGCGTCAAGAGACCCAGTACTTC.

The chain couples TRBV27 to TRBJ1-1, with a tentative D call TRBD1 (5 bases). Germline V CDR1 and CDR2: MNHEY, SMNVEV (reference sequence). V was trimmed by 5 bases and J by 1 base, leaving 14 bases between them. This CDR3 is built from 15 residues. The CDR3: CASSRRGLTNTEAFF. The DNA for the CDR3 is TGTGCCAGCAGTCGAAGGGGACTGACGAACACTGAAGCTTTCTTT.